The source of this T cell receptor (beta chain) is a study of T cell responses to AZD1222 COVID-19 vaccine. Study-wide results and caveats: Spike-specific TCR depth and breadth grew after two AZD1222 doses. Donors were chiefly white British, with a greater number of females, and clonal diversity was perhaps underestimated. The repertoires were collected only after the peak T cell response.

About this clone itself: Its antigen is not identified.

Measured with immunoSEQ multiplex PCR; TCRdb has only the in-frame clones, and not every one. The sample has about 120,000 clones, 88% seen once; the top ten hold 1.6%. The receptor comes from an adult in good health. Material: peripheral blood, obtained on day 0 of AZD1222 vaccination.

The CDR3 DNA reads TGCGCCAGCAGCAGGGACCCCACCGGGACTACGAACGAGCAGTACTTC. This sequence encodes CASSRDPTGTTNEQYF. The chain is built from TRBV5-1 and TRBJ2-7; 7 bases line up with TRBD2. V lost 4 bases, J lost 5 bases, and 15 bases stayed unmatched. In germline, CDR1 is SGHRS, CDR2 YFSETQ. The CDR3 spans 16 residues.